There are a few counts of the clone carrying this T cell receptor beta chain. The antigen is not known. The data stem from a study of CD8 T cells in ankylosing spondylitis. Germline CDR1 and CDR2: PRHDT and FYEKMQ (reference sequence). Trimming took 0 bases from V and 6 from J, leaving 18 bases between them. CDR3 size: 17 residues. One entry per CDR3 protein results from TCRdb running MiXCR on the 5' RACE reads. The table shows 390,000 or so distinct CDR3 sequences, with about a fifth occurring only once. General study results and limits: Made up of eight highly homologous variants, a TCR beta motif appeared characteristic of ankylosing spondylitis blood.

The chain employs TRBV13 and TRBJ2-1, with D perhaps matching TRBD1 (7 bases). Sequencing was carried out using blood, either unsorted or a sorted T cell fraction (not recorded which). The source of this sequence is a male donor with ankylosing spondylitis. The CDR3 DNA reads TGTGCCAGCAGCTTAGGCAGGGGGGCGGCTCAAGGCAATGAGCAGTTCTTC. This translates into CASSLGRGAAQGNEQFF.